Below, 14 T cell receptor beta chains from the same sample are listed, as sequenced in a study of regulatory T cells in long-lasting Graves disease. Described time point: persistent/refractory GD, antithyroid drugs over 5 years with positive TRAb. The TCR library was made from RNA that had been extracted from PBMCs in TRIzol. The authors built TCR beta libraries using iRepertoire HTBI primers and Arm-PCR of CDR3 regions. TCRdb ran MiXCR on the multiplex PCR reads and lists one entry per CDR3 protein. The sample has more than 650,000 distinct CDR3 sequences; about 32% are singletons. The specimen was peripheral blood mononuclear cells (PBMCs), collected when the disease was refractory, from a patient treated with antithyroid drugs. These receptors were collected from a female donor with Graves disease.

The CDR3: CASSYGEAKNIQYF. CDR3 DNA sequence: TGTGCCAGCAGTTACGGTGAAGCCAAAAACATTCAGTACTTC. This chain links TRBV6-2 or TRBV6-3 with TRBJ2-4, with D uncertain. V was pared by 2 bases and J by 0 bases, with 5 bases between. Germline-derived CDR1 and CDR2 are MNHEY and SVGEGT. This CDR3 spans 14 amino acids.

This clonotype has just a few counts. At one of its ends the junction is not consistent with the germline gene, which may arise from a read error. The gene calls are TRBV7-9 and TRBJ2-7; perhaps TRBD2 as D (6 bases). Germline CDR1 and CDR2: SEHNR and FQNEAQ (reference sequence). The length of the CDR3 is 13 residues. This CDR3 reads CASSLTEGSGVNF. CDR3 sequence (DNA): TGTGCCAGCAGCTTAACAGAAGGATCGGGGGTGAACTTC.

The rearrangement joins TRBV6-1 to TRBJ2-7, with D perhaps matching TRBD2 (5 bases). The CDR3 length is 13 residues. Germline V gene lookup returns CDR1 MNHNS and CDR2 SASEGT. V lost 5 bases and J 6 bases, leaving 14 bases between the germline ends. CDR3 amino acids: CASSLTTVGEQYF. CDR3 nucleotide sequence: TGTGCCAGCAGTCTGACTACGGTGGGCGAGCAGTACTTC.

This clonotype showed up just a few times. V usage is TRBV5-1 and J usage is TRBJ1-2, with D maybe TRBD1 (5 bases). Germline CDR1 SGHRS, CDR2 YFSETQ. There are 12 residues in the CDR3. Trimming stripped 6 bases from V and 6 bases from J, with 12 bases between. CDR3: CASMGGADGYTF. DNA of the CDR3: TGCGCCAGCATGGGGGGAGCGGATGGCTACACCTTC. The entire variable domain, with the rest obtained from reference TRBV5-1 and TRBJ1-2, is as follows: KAGVTQTPRYLIKTRGQQVTLSCSPISGHRSVSWYQQTPGQGLQFLFEYFSETQRNKGNFPGRFSGRQFSNSRSEMNVSTLELGDSALYLCASMGGADGYTFGSGTRLTVV.

This clonotype was seen a few times. The chain joins TRBV4-2 to TRBJ1-1; no clear D. CDR1 and CDR2 (germline): LGHNA, YNFKEQ. The CDR3 consists of 14 residues. V gave up 5 bases and J gave up 8 bases, with 18 bases separating them. CDR3 amino acids: CASSKGELSNEAFF. The DNA for the CDR3 is TGTGCCAGCAGCAAAGGAGAGTTGTCAAACGAAGCTTTCTTT.

This sequence joins TRBV29-1 and TRBJ1-1; D possibly corresponds to TRBD1 (5 bases). In germline, CDR1 is SQVTM, CDR2 ANQGSEA. The V end lost 2 bases, the J end lost 6 bases, and 13 bases lay between the germline ends. CDR3 size: 13 residues. DNA of the CDR3: TGCAGCGTTGAAAGACAGAACGTCGCTGAAGCTTTCTTT. It is translated as CSVERQNVAEAFF. Supplemented by reference TRBV29-1 and TRBJ1-1, the full variable domain reads SAVISQKPSRDICQRGTSLTIQCQVDSQVTMMFWYRQQPGQSLTLIATANQGSEATYESGFVIDKFPISRPNLTFSTLTVSNMSPEDSSIYLCSVERQNVAEAFFGQGTRLTVV.

This clonotype came up a few times. V usage is TRBV20-1 and J usage is TRBJ1-4, with 12 bases lining up with TRBD1. The germline gives CDR1 DFQATT, CDR2 SNEGSKA (reference sequence). Trimming at V came to 4 bases and at J to 8 bases, leaving 17 bases not matched to a gene. The CDR3 length is 18 residues. DNA of the CDR3: TGCAGTGCTACCAAAATCGGGACAGGGGGCTTTTATGACGAAAAACTGTTTTTT. Translation: CSATKIGTGGFYDEKLFF.

This clonotype was seen a few times. This chain joins TRBV28 and TRBJ2-7, with D perhaps assigned TRBD1 or TRBD2 (5 bases each). The V and J ends lost 5 bases and 2 bases respectively, with 19 bases between them. Germline assignment: CDR1 MDHEN and CDR2 SYDVKM. The CDR3 sequence is 16 residues long. The CDR3 coding sequence is TGTGCCAGCAGTCTACAGACGGGACCTGGCCCCTACGAGCAGTACTTC. It codes for CASSLQTGPGPYEQYF.

The J gene is TRBJ1-2, the V gene TRBV29-1; 8 nucleotides line up with TRBD1. The J segment lost 1 base and the V segment lost 5 bases, leaving 6 bases of the junction unmatched. Germline V gene data show CDR1 as SQVTM and CDR2 as ANQGSEA. This CDR3 comprises 14 residues. This CDR3 reads CSVLTGEVNYGYTF. The CDR3 DNA is TGCAGCGTTTTGACAGGGGAAGTTAACTATGGCTACACCTTC.

CDR3 sequence reads: CASSWGTGNTYEQYF. DNA for the CDR3: TGTGCCAGTAGTTGGGGGACAGGGAACACCTACGAGCAGTACTTC. The chain carries TRBV19 and TRBJ2-7; 9 bases map to TRBD1. Per the germline V gene, CDR1 is LNHDA and CDR2 is SQIVND (reference sequence). CDR3 size: 15 residues. The J segment lost 2 bases and the V segment lost 5 bases, leaving 7 bases of the junction unmatched.

V is TRBV12-3 or TRBV12-4 and J is TRBJ1-5; 9 nucleotides align to TRBD1. The CDR3 sequence is 17 residues long. V gave up 1 base and J gave up 5 bases; unmatched junction bases: 9. CDR3 protein: CASSLVDRGPLYQPQHF. The CDR3 DNA sequence: TGTGCCAGCAGTTTAGTGGACAGGGGCCCCCTTTATCAGCCCCAGCATTTT.

This clonotype has a handful of counts. The V gene is TRBV7-2, the J gene TRBJ2-1, with 8 nucleotides matching TRBD1. V shed 5 bases and J 7 bases; nucleotides not matched to a gene: 10. Per the germline V gene, CDR1 is SGHTA and CDR2 is FQGNSA. The CDR3 has 15 amino acids. DNA of the CDR3: TGTGCCAGCAGCGATACAGGGGGTGGTTGGAATGAGCAGTTCTTC. Its translation is CASSDTGGGWNEQFF.

The chain couples TRBV15 to TRBJ2-7; D tentatively fits TRBD1 or TRBD2 (5 bases each). CDR3 length equals 17 residues. The germline V gene encodes CDR1 LNHNV and CDR2 YYDKDF (reference sequence). V shed 0 bases and J shed 4 bases, with 19 bases lying between them. The CDR3 DNA follows: TGTGCCACCAGCAGAGAATCCCCCGGGGCGGGTTCGTACGAGCAGTACTTC. This gives the protein CATSRESPGAGSYEQYF. The full variable domain, rest sourced from reference TRBV15 and TRBJ2-7, is DAMVIQNPRYQVTQFGKPVTLSCSQTLNHNVMYWYQQKSSQAPKLLFHYYDKDFNNEADTPDNFQSRRPNTSFCFLDIRSPGLGDTAMYLCATSRESPGAGSYEQYFGPGTRLTVT.

This sequence joins TRBV11-2 and TRBJ1-1; D is ambiguous. CDR1 SGHAT and CDR2 FQNNGV come from the germline V gene. This CDR3 spans 14 amino acids. Trimming removed 5 bases from V and 0 bases from J, with 10 bases in between. The CDR3 loop reads CASSTKNMNTEAFF. DNA for the CDR3: TGTGCCAGCAGCACCAAGAACATGAACACTGAAGCTTTCTTT.